One sample yielded the 29 T cell receptor beta chains listed below, sequenced in a study of type 1 and type 2 diabetes patients. PCR was run on genomic DNA. The TCR beta CDR3 region was amplified using 30 forward and 13 reverse primers. TCRdb used MiXCR to reprocess the multiplex PCR reads, holding one entry per CDR3 protein. The sample lists fewer than 350,000 distinct CDR3 sequences, roughly 44% seen once, with 12% to 15% in the top ten. Sequencing was done on a sample of peripheral blood mononuclear cells (PBMCs). The origin of the receptors is a man younger than 35 with type 2 diabetes.

This clonotype was counted between two and nine times. The CDR3 protein is CSAGGLPYEQYF. For the CDR3, the DNA is TGCAGTGCCGGAGGGCTTCCATACGAGCAGTACTTC. The V gene is TRBV20-1, the J gene TRBJ2-7; D may be TRBD2 (6 bases). The V end lost 6 bases, the J end lost 4 bases, and 13 bases lay between the germline ends. The CDR3 is 12 amino acids. Germline CDR1 DFQATT, CDR2 SNEGSKA (reference sequence).

This chain links TRBV18 with TRBJ2-5; tentatively, D is TRBD1 (6 bases). The germline V gene has CDR1 KGHSH and CDR2 LQKENI. Trimming pared 3 bases from V and 4 bases from J, leaving 9 bases between. The CDR3 consists of 13 residues. CDR3 DNA sequence: TGTGCCAGCTCACCTGGACAGCGAGAGACCCAGTACTTC. The encoded protein is CASSPGQRETQYF.

This clonotype was seen many times. V and J are TRBV15 and TRBJ1-6; TRBD1 might be the D (6 bases). Germline CDR1 and CDR2: LNHNV and YYDKDF (reference sequence). This CDR3 contains 17 residues. V was clipped by 0 bases and J by 8 bases, with 17 bases between them. CDR3 in amino acids: CATSRDLGQPKYSPLHF. The CDR3 DNA is TGTGCCACCAGCAGAGATCTAGGACAGCCAAAATATTCACCCCTCCACTTT. Full variable domain (missing parts from reference TRBV15 and TRBJ1-6): DAMVIQNPRYQVTQFGKPVTLSCSQTLNHNVMYWYQQKSSQAPKLLFHYYDKDFNNEADTPDNFQSRRPNTSFCFLDIRSPGLGDTAMYLCATSRDLGQPKYSPLHFGNGTRLTVT.

The rearrangement joins TRBV28 to TRBJ2-7; D uncertain. Per the germline V gene, CDR1 is MDHEN and CDR2 is SYDVKM. The germline V and J ends were trimmed by 6 bases and 2 bases, with 11 bases remaining between them. This CDR3 comprises 13 residues. CDR3 sequence (DNA): TGTGCCAGCAGCCCACAGCTAGCCTACGAGCAGTACTTC. Encoded protein: CASSPQLAYEQYF. Based on the CDR3 plus reference TRBV28 and TRBJ2-7, the full variable domain is DVKVTQSSRYLVKRTGEKVFLECVQDMDHENMFWYRQDPGLGLRLIYFSYDVKMKEKGDIPEGYSVSREKKERFSLILESASTNQTSMYLCASSPQLAYEQYFGPGTRLTVT.

This clonotype was counted only a few times. This chain uses TRBV5-1 with TRBJ1-4, with D unresolved. V gave up 0 bases and J gave up 11 bases, with 14 bases separating them. The V gene's germline CDR1 is SGHRS and CDR2 YFSETQ. The CDR3 runs to 14 residues. The chain's CDR3 is CASSLAGQSRKLFF. Written as DNA, the CDR3 is TGCGCCAGCAGCTTGGCAGGTCAGAGTCGGAAACTGTTTTTT.

This clonotype has just a few counts. The chain links TRBV28 to TRBJ2-7, with TRBD1 as a possible D gene (6 bases). The germline V and J ends were trimmed by 3 bases and 7 bases, with 10 bases remaining between them. Germline V gene data show CDR1 as MDHEN and CDR2 as SYDVKM. The CDR3 sequence is 12 residues long. CDR3 residues: CASSLVRGEQYF. The CDR3 nucleotides are TGTGCCAGCAGTTTGGTAAGGGGGGAGCAGTACTTC.

The CDR3 region has the DNA TGTGCCAGCAGTTTGGGGGTCTCCAATTCACCCCTCCACTTT. This gives the protein CASSLGVSNSPLHF. The chain is built from TRBV12-3 or TRBV12-4 and TRBJ1-6; a weak D match, TRBD1 (5 bases). V was trimmed by 3 bases and J by 7 bases, leaving 10 bases between them. The length of the CDR3 is 14 residues.

This clonotype appeared many times. This chain connects TRBV7-2 to TRBJ1-6; maybe TRBD1 (6 bases). The ends were cut back, 5 bases at V and 8 bases at J, with 16 bases in the middle. The CDR3 has 15 residues. Germline CDR1 SGHTA, CDR2 FQGNSA. The DNA for the CDR3 is TGTGCCAGCAGCCCGAGCAGGACAGTTTATTCACCCCTCCACTTT. It is translated as CASSPSRTVYSPLHF.

The CDR3 bases are TGTGCCACCAGCCCTGGGGGGGAGGATTCTGGGGCCAACGTCCTGACTTTC. Amino acid sequence: CATSPGGEDSGANVLTF. The chain recombines TRBV15 with TRBJ2-6; the match to TRBD2 covers 7 bases. Germline V CDR1 and CDR2: LNHNV, YYDKDF (reference sequence). Losses at the gene ends were 5 bases for V and 1 base for J; bases not matched to a gene: 8. This CDR3 has 17 residues.

As regards this clonotype: Sequence at one end of the junction differs from germline and may be a read error. The CDR3 DNA reads TGTGCCAGTAGCTTCACAGGGGTAGAGCGGTTCTTC. Its translation is CASSFTGVERFF. This chain uses TRBV19 with TRBJ2-1, with 7 bases matching TRBD1. The CDR3 length is 12 residues. Looked up from germline, CDR1 is LNHDA and CDR2 is SQIVND (reference sequence).

The rearrangement links TRBV7-8 to TRBJ1-4, with no clear D. V lost 0 bases to trimming and J lost 5 bases, with 7 bases between them. The germline CDR1 and CDR2 sequences are SGHVS and FQNEAQ. CDR3 length: 14 amino acids. The CDR3 is CASSLAGKNEKLFF. CDR3 sequence (DNA): TGTGCCAGCAGCTTAGCAGGGAAGAATGAAAAACTGTTTTTT. The whole variable domain, filled in from reference TRBV7-8 and TRBJ1-4, reads GAGVSQSPRYKVAKRGQDVALRCDPISGHVSLFWYQQALGQGPEFLTYFQNEAQLDKSGLPSDRFFAERPEGSVSTLKIQRTQQEDSAVYLCASSLAGKNEKLFFGSGTQLSVL.

The chain employs TRBV6-5 and TRBJ1-5; possible D gene TRBD1, 5 bases. Germline V gene lookup returns CDR1 MNHEY and CDR2 SVGAGI. Trimming took 5 bases from V and 3 from J, leaving 14 bases between them. The CDR3 is 15 residues long. The DNA of the CDR3 is TGTGCCAGCAGTGTCTCCCGGGGGTACAATCAGCCCCAGCATTTT. Amino acid sequence: CASSVSRGYNQPQHF.

The chain recombines TRBV19 with TRBJ2-2, with unresolved D. V lost 5 bases, J lost 6 bases, and 10 bases lay in between. Germline CDR1 is LNHDA and CDR2 is SQIVND (reference sequence). The CDR3 consists of 13 residues. CDR3 nucleotides: TGTGCCAGTAGTGCGGCTAGAGCCGGGGAGCTGTTTTTT. Protein: CASSAARAGELFF.

In this sample, this clonotype turned up a few times. CDR3 sequence (DNA): TGTGCCAGCAGCCTAGATCGACAGAAGGGAGTGACCGGGGAGCTGTTTTTT. Encoded protein: CASSLDRQKGVTGELFF. This chain joins TRBV14 and TRBJ2-2; D may correspond to TRBD1 or TRBD2 (5 bases each). V was pared by 4 bases and J by 5 bases, with 20 bases between. Germline loops: CDR1 SGHDN, CDR2 FVKESK. The CDR3 runs to 17 residues.

This clonotype has more than one count but fewer than ten. The gene calls are TRBV19 and TRBJ1-1; D is ambiguous. V dropped 0 bases and J dropped 4 bases, with 9 bases sitting between them. Germline assignment: CDR1 LNHDA and CDR2 SQIVND (reference sequence). The CDR3 runs to 14 residues. DNA of the CDR3: TGTGCCAGTAGTATAGAACGGCGAGGCACTGAAGCTTTCTTT. It encodes CASSIERRGTEAFF.

This clonotype has just a few counts. V gene TRBV7-8 combines with J gene TRBJ1-4; D is ambiguous. The V gene's germline CDR1 is SGHVS and CDR2 FQNEAQ. The CDR3 has 15 amino acids. With 2 bases removed from V and 0 bases from J, the gap between germline ends came to 7 bases. In nucleotides, the CDR3 is TGTGCCAGCAGCTTAAGAGGCGCAACTAATGAAAAACTGTTTTTT. Translating it yields CASSLRGATNEKLFF.

This clonotype was picked up many times. The genes are TRBV7-2 and TRBJ2-7, with TRBD1 matching 8 bases. The CDR3 contains 13 residues. The germline V gene has CDR1 SGHTA and CDR2 FQGNSA. V lost 3 bases to trimming and J lost 3 bases; unmatched junction nucleotides: 1. CDR3 coding DNA: TGTGCCAGCAGCTTCGGGACAGGCTACGAGCAGTACTTC. This gives the protein CASSFGTGYEQYF.

The chain is built from TRBV5-1 and TRBJ1-2, with 7 bases identical to TRBD1. The V segment lost 4 bases and the J segment 2 bases; nucleotides outside the gene matches: 8. Germline lookup yields CDR1 SGHRS and CDR2 YFSETQ. The CDR3 runs to 15 residues. The CDR3 spells CASSPGQNLNYGYTF. CDR3 in DNA: TGCGCCAGCAGCCCGGGACAGAATCTCAACTATGGCTACACCTTC.

The chain has TRBV28 and TRBJ2-7, with D uncertain. The CDR3 covers 14 residues. Germline lookup yields CDR1 MDHEN and CDR2 SYDVKM. The germline V and J ends were trimmed by 2 bases and 0 bases, with 8 bases remaining between them. The CDR3 DNA reads as TGTGCCAGCAGTTTAGTTGGTTTCTCCTACGAGCAGTACTTC. This sequence encodes CASSLVGFSYEQYF.

The CDR3 DNA reads as TGTGCCACGGACAGGGCGGGAGGGGACACTGAAGCTTTCTTT. Encoded protein: CATDRAGGDTEAFF. This chain uses TRBV24-1 with TRBJ1-1; TRBD1 aligns across 8 bases. The J segment lost 3 bases and the V segment lost 10 bases, leaving 9 bases of the junction unmatched. The CDR3 is made up of 14 amino acids. Germline loops: CDR1 KGHDR, CDR2 SFDVKD.

The J gene is TRBJ1-5, the V gene TRBV12-3 or TRBV12-4, with unresolved D. CDR3 length equals 14 residues. Trimming stripped 5 bases from V and 1 base from J, with 9 bases between. The CDR3 is CASSASTSNQPQHF. The CDR3 DNA sequence: TGTGCCAGCAGTGCGAGTACCAGCAATCAGCCCCAGCATTTT.

J is TRBJ2-3 and V is TRBV12-3 or TRBV12-4, with D tentatively TRBD2 (5 bases). The CDR3 consists of 15 residues. V dropped 5 bases and J dropped 6 bases, with 18 bases sitting between them. DNA of the CDR3: TGTGCCAGCAGTACCCCACTAGTAACGCTGGATACGCAGTATTTT. This codes for CASSTPLVTLDTQYF.

The chain employs TRBV20-1 and TRBJ1-1, with D unclear. V shed 8 bases and J shed 1 base, with 11 bases lying between them. The CDR3 has 12 amino acids. Germline V lookup: CDR1 DFQATT, CDR2 SNEGSKA (reference sequence). The CDR3 coding sequence is TGCAGTCCGAAAGACGGGAACACTGAAGCTTTCTTT. Its translation: CSPKDGNTEAFF.

This chain joins TRBV7-2 and TRBJ2-7, with D tentatively TRBD1 (5 bases). The V and J ends lost 3 bases and 3 bases respectively, with 9 bases between them. Germline lookup yields CDR1 SGHTA and CDR2 FQGNSA. CDR3 length: 13 residues. CDR3 loop: CASSLRQIYEQYF. The CDR3 nucleotides are TGTGCCAGCAGCTTGAGACAGATCTACGAGCAGTACTTC.

V gene TRBV7-4 combines with J gene TRBJ2-7; 11 bases are shared with TRBD2. V shed 3 bases and J 2 bases; nucleotides not matched to a gene: 3. Germline V gene sequence: CDR1 SGHVT, CDR2 SQSDAQ. The CDR3 is 15 residues long. CDR3 sequence reads: CASSLGSGRAYEQYF. As DNA, the CDR3 is TGTGCCAGCAGCTTGGGTAGCGGGAGGGCCTACGAGCAGTACTTC.

The gene calls are TRBV6-5 and TRBJ2-5; TRBD1 is a possible D gene (5 bases). Deletions cut 6 bases from V and 0 bases from J, with 32 bases between. Germline loops: CDR1 MNHEY, CDR2 SVGAGI. The CDR3 length is 21 residues. The DNA for the CDR3 is TGTGCCAGCAGAACACAGGCCGGTCTCGAGGAAAAGGGAATGGACCAAGAGACCCAGTACTTC. Translated, it gives CASRTQAGLEEKGMDQETQYF.

V gene TRBV25-1 combines with J gene TRBJ2-2; D uncertain. Germline CDR1 MGHDK, CDR2 SYGVNS. V lost 4 bases, J lost 0 bases, and 12 bases lay in between. This CDR3 has 16 amino acids. The CDR3 DNA reads TGTGCCAGCAGTGGCCTCACGGGCGCGAACACCGGGGAGCTGTTTTTT. Translation: CASSGLTGANTGELFF.

In its sample, this clonotype was seen a few times. The chain couples TRBV29-1 to TRBJ1-4; D is uncertain. The germline CDR1 and CDR2 sequences are SQVTM and ANQGSEA. The CDR3 covers 12 residues. Trimming cost V 7 bases and J 5 bases, with 11 bases left between them. Here the CDR3 reads CSGADHNEKLFF. The CDR3 coding sequence is TGCAGCGGTGCGGACCACAATGAAAAACTGTTTTTT.

This clonotype has ten or more counts. The genes are TRBV10-3 and TRBJ1-6; D ambiguous. The CDR3 extends over 14 amino acids. The V end was cut by 0 bases, the J end by 6 bases, with 6 bases between. Looked up from germline, CDR1 is ENHRY and CDR2 is SYGVKD. The CDR3 region is CAISESVINSPLHF. DNA for the CDR3: TGTGCCATCAGTGAGTCGGTCATTAATTCACCCCTCCACTTT.